The 20 T cell receptor beta chains listed next were all sequenced from one sample in a study of shared clonotypes between healthy human individuals. Assay used: immunoSEQ multiplex PCR; TCRdb lists only in-frame clones, some missing. This sample carries fewer than 3 million clones, 85% to 95% of them seen once, and the ten largest clones take approximately 0.4%. Material for sequencing was naive CD4+ T cells from PBMCs. Regarding subset: CD45RA+ positively selected. The receptor set was obtained from a man between 18 and 35 years old in good health. Some clones in this sample may be carry-over from other donors' samples.

This sequence joins TRBV28 and TRBJ1-4; no clear D. Per germline, CDR1 MDHEN and CDR2 SYDVKM. CDR3 length equals 14 residues. Deletions cut 2 bases from V and 3 bases from J, with 7 bases between. The CDR3 bases are TGTGCCAGCAGTTTAGCGGGCCCTAATGAAAAACTGTTTTTT. Its translation is CASSLAGPNEKLFF.

The chain couples TRBV9 to TRBJ2-5, with D tentatively TRBD1 (6 bases). The CDR3 length is 15 residues. Per germline, CDR1 SGDLS and CDR2 YYNGEE. The V end lost 6 bases, the J end lost 1 base, and 16 bases lay between the germline ends. This chain's CDR3 is CASTGGWGLQETQYF. Here the CDR3 DNA reads TGTGCCAGCACGGGTGGTTGGGGGCTCCAAGAGACCCAGTACTTC.

CDR3 loop: CASRRRVGNEQFF. In DNA, the CDR3 is TGTGCCAGCAGACGCAGGGTAGGCAATGAGCAGTTCTTC. The V and J genes are TRBV28 and TRBJ2-1, with a weak D call TRBD1 (5 bases). V lost 6 bases and J lost 6, with 12 bases in between. Germline V gene data show CDR1 as MDHEN and CDR2 as SYDVKM. The CDR3 is 13 residues long.

Details on this clone: The sample has other DNA sequences that encode this CDR3 too. The chain joins TRBV6-5 to TRBJ2-2; 10 positions match TRBD1. The CDR3 loop spans 15 amino acids. Trimming at V came to 6 bases and at J to 2 bases, leaving 3 bases not matched to a gene. The germline CDR1 and CDR2 sequences are MNHEY and SVGAGI. CDR3 sequence reads: CASRRQGANTGELFF. The CDR3 DNA sequence: TGTGCCAGCAGACGACAGGGGGCCAACACCGGGGAGCTGTTTTTT.

The chain employs TRBV7-2 and TRBJ2-7; the match to TRBD2 covers 8 bases. The V and J ends lost 5 bases and 1 base, in that order; junction bases with no gene match: 19. The CDR3 loop spans 19 amino acids. CDR1 and CDR2 (germline): SGHTA, FQGNSA. As DNA, the CDR3 is TGTGCCAGCAGCCACGGGGCGGGAGGACAAGTTAAAGGGTCCTACGAGCAGTACTTC. This gives the protein CASSHGAGGQVKGSYEQYF. Together with reference TRBV7-2 and TRBJ2-7, the CDR3 gives the full variable domain: GAGVSQSPSNKVTEKGKDVELRCDPISGHTALYWYRQSLGQGLEFLIYFQGNSAPDKSGLPSDRFSAERTGGSVSTLTIQRTQQEDSAVYLCASSHGAGGQVKGSYEQYFGPGTRLTVT.

Points on this clone: In the same sample, other DNA sequences code for this CDR3. V is TRBV12-5 and J is TRBJ2-5; D unclear. Germline assignment: CDR1 LGHNT and CDR2 FRNRAP. V shed 3 bases and J shed 5 bases, with 7 bases lying between them. CDR3 length equals 12 residues. The CDR3 nucleotides read TGTGCTAGTGGTTTAGGAGCCGAGACCCAGTACTTC. Its protein product is CASGLGAETQYF.

The sample holds one count of this clone. The chain couples TRBV4-1 to TRBJ1-2; D perhaps matches TRBD1 (5 bases). Trimming stripped 1 base from V and 4 bases from J, with 16 bases between. The germline CDR1 and CDR2 sequences are MGHRA and YSYEKL. CDR3 length: 16 amino acids. This CDR3 reads CASSQGLIRGTYGYTF. DNA for the CDR3: TGCGCCAGCAGCCAAGGTTTGATAAGGGGAACCTATGGCTACACCTTC.

Points on this clone: The same CDR3 also results from other DNA sequences found in this sample. The rearrangement uses TRBV5-1 and TRBJ2-2, with TRBD1 as a possible D gene (5 bases). The V gene lost 0 bases and the J gene lost 2 bases, with 8 bases spanning the gap. The germline gives CDR1 SGHRS, CDR2 YFSETQ. The CDR3 sequence is 15 residues long. The CDR3 region is CASSLDRRNTGELFF. CDR3 in DNA: TGCGCCAGCAGCTTGGACAGGCGTAACACCGGGGAGCTGTTTTTT.

The CDR3 loop is CATVGNTQYF. The DNA of the CDR3 is TGTGCCACCGTCGGAAATACGCAGTATTTT. The chain is built from TRBV6-6 and TRBJ2-3; no reliable D call. Per germline, CDR1 MNHNY and CDR2 SVGAGI (reference sequence). The CDR3 is 10 amino acids. Trimming took 10 bases from V and 7 from J, leaving 9 bases between them.

This sequence joins TRBV5-6 and TRBJ1-3; D unresolved. In germline, CDR1 is SGHDT, CDR2 YYEEEE. The length of the CDR3 is 14 residues. The ends were cut back, 1 base at V and 4 bases at J, with 9 bases in the middle. CDR3 nucleotide sequence: TGTGCCAGCAGCTTGTCGCCAGTAGGAAACACCATATATTTT. Encoded protein: CASSLSPVGNTIYF.

With regard to this clone: Within the sample, other DNA sequences also encode this same CDR3. The chain carries TRBV5-1 and TRBJ2-7, with D perhaps matching TRBD2 (5 bases). The CDR3 is 13 amino acids. In germline, CDR1 is SGHRS, CDR2 YFSETQ. Trimming stripped 0 bases from V and 3 bases from J, with 7 bases between. The CDR3: CASSLEGGYEQYF. CDR3 coding DNA: TGCGCCAGCAGCTTGGAAGGAGGCTACGAGCAGTACTTC.

The rearrangement joins TRBV4-3 to TRBJ1-1; unclear D gene. Trimming stripped 0 bases from V and 5 bases from J, with 10 bases between. The CDR3 totals 14 residues. The germline V gene encodes CDR1 LGHNA and CDR2 YSLEER. The CDR3 DNA reads as TGCGCCAGCAGCCAAGATCGTCGTGGAACTGAAGCTTTCTTT. Protein: CASSQDRRGTEAFF.

The chain has TRBV28 and TRBJ1-5, with 10 bases identical to TRBD1. Trimming took 4 bases from V and 1 from J; bases not matched to a gene: 4. CDR1 MDHEN and CDR2 SYDVKM come from the germline V gene. CDR3 length: 16 amino acids. The CDR3 is CASSSRTGGSNQPQHF. CDR3 nucleotides: TGTGCCAGCAGTTCCCGGACAGGGGGAAGCAATCAGCCCCAGCATTTT. The full variable domain, in which reference TRBV28 and TRBJ1-5 provide the parts outside the CDR3, is DVKVTQSSRYLVKRTGEKVFLECVQDMDHENMFWYRQDPGLGLRLIYFSYDVKMKEKGDIPEGYSVSREKKERFSLILESASTNQTSMYLCASSSRTGGSNQPQHFGDGTRLSIL.

The CDR3 region is CASSLVGGSYNEQFF. The CDR3 DNA reads TGTGCCAGCAGCTTAGTGGGAGGGAGTTACAATGAGCAGTTCTTC. The chain links TRBV7-3 to TRBJ2-1; the match to TRBD2 covers 7 bases. This CDR3 contains 15 residues. Germline V gene data show CDR1 as SGHTA and CDR2 as FQGTGA. V shed 2 bases, J shed 4 bases, and the junction held 5 bases outside the gene matches.

This clone came up once. V is TRBV30 and J is TRBJ1-2; D gene unclear. V dropped 0 bases and J dropped 8 bases, with 13 bases sitting between them. Germline V CDR1 and CDR2: GTSNPN, SVGIG (reference sequence). CDR3 length: 13 residues. This CDR3 reads CAWSVGSLTGYTF. The CDR3 nucleotides are TGTGCCTGGAGTGTAGGTTCCTTGACAGGCTACACCTTC.

This chain uses TRBV7-3 with TRBJ2-1, with D tentatively TRBD1 (6 bases). This CDR3 spans 15 amino acids. The germline V and J ends were trimmed by 1 base and 6 bases, with 13 bases remaining between them. The germline CDR1 and CDR2 sequences are SGHTA and FQGTGA. CDR3 amino acids: CASSLMAQGFNEQFF. Here the CDR3 DNA reads TGTGCCAGCAGCTTAATGGCACAGGGTTTCAATGAGCAGTTCTTC.

A remark on this clone: The same CDR3 can be traced to other DNA sequences in this sample. This chain uses TRBV20-1 with TRBJ2-7; D possibly corresponds to TRBD2 (6 bases). From germline, CDR1 is DFQATT and CDR2 SNEGSKA (reference sequence). The V and J ends lost 6 bases and 3 bases respectively, with 9 bases between them. The CDR3 consists of 11 residues. DNA for the CDR3: TGCAGTGCGGGGACTGGCTACGAGCAGTACTTC. This translates into CSAGTGYEQYF.

The V call is TRBV15, the J call TRBJ2-3; tentatively, D is TRBD2 (5 bases). Germline V gene lookup returns CDR1 LNHNV and CDR2 YYDKDF (reference sequence). The CDR3 contains 16 residues. V lost 4 bases and J 4 bases, leaving 18 bases between the germline ends. The CDR3 is CATSTDLRALPDTQYF. In DNA, the CDR3 is TGTGCCACCAGCACGGACTTACGAGCCCTCCCAGATACGCAGTATTTT.

This chain links TRBV5-3 with TRBJ2-7; D is undetermined. TRBV5-3 is sorted into the ORF group, with uncertain function. V shed 1 base and J shed 1 base, with 12 bases lying between them. The CDR3 totals 15 residues. The CDR3 here is CARSLRSRRSYEQYF. The CDR3 region has the DNA TGTGCCAGAAGCTTGCGATCCAGAAGGTCCTACGAGCAGTACTTC.

This clone was counted a single time. V and J are TRBV27 and TRBJ1-2; possibly TRBD1 for D (5 bases). Germline values: CDR1 MNHEY, CDR2 SMNVEV (reference sequence). There are 15 residues in the CDR3. V was trimmed by 4 bases and J by 8 bases, leaving 20 bases between them. CDR3 in amino acids: CASSYGAGLGPGYTF. CDR3 DNA sequence: TGTGCCAGCAGTTATGGGGCAGGGCTGGGCCCCGGCTACACCTTC.